What follows are 26 T cell receptor beta chains derived from one specimen sequenced in a study of vaccination and CD4 T cells after COVID-19. Described treatment: approximately nine-day PBMC culture with coronavirus spike peptide pools or control peptides (ViraFEST assay). Cultured CD4+ T cells had their DNA profiled by the Oncomine TCR Beta short-read assay. Via MiXCR, TCRdb re-called the PCR reads, giving one row per CDR3 protein. This table has 5,700 or so distinct CDR3 sequences, 44% appearing once. Antigens of these TCRs are unknown. The specimen was CD4+ T cells from blood, cultured in vitro. The receptors stem from a human donor who had recovered from COVID-19.

The chain has TRBV20-1 and TRBJ1-1, with TRBD1 as a possible D gene (6 bases). The length of the CDR3 is 12 residues. V lost 5 bases, J lost 7 bases, and 14 bases lay in between. Germline V gene sequence: CDR1 DFQATT, CDR2 SNEGSKA (reference sequence). CDR3 coding DNA: TGCAGTGCTGCGGCGGGGGGCCTTGAAGCTTTCTTT. Its translation: CSAAAGGLEAFF.

Judged by abundance, this clonotype is medium-sized. The CDR3 reads CSAALSTEAFF. The CDR3 DNA follows: TGCAGTGCGGCCCTGAGCACTGAAGCTTTCTTT. The V call is TRBV20-1, the J call TRBJ1-1; no clear D gene. Germline V gene data show CDR1 as DFQATT and CDR2 as SNEGSKA (reference sequence). The V end was cut by 6 bases, the J end by 4 bases, with 9 bases between. The CDR3 is 11 residues long.

The chain combines TRBV20-1 with TRBJ2-7, with 7 bases lining up with TRBD1. J was trimmed by 3 bases and V by 6 bases; bases with no gene match: 5. This CDR3 is built from 12 residues. Germline V gene lookup returns CDR1 DFQATT and CDR2 SNEGSKA (reference sequence). CDR3 protein: CSATTGLYEQYF. CDR3 bases: TGCAGTGCGACGACAGGGCTCTACGAGCAGTACTTC.

The rearrangement uses TRBV28 and TRBJ2-7; D might be TRBD1 or TRBD2, each matching 5 bases. Per the germline V gene, CDR1 is MDHEN and CDR2 is SYDVKM. Trimming took 5 bases from V and 4 from J, leaving 15 bases between them. This CDR3 comprises 14 residues. The CDR3: CASSIQMGRYEQYF. In nucleotides, the CDR3 is TGTGCCAGCAGTATACAGATGGGACGGTACGAGCAGTACTTC.

This clonotype is labeled large. This chain joins TRBV20-1 and TRBJ1-2; D not certain. This CDR3 region has 11 residues. Trimming removed 4 bases at V and 4 bases at J, with 7 bases between. CDR1 DFQATT and CDR2 SNEGSKA come from the germline V gene (reference sequence). The CDR3 region is CSAKTGYGYTF. The CDR3 DNA sequence: TGCAGTGCTAAGACTGGCTATGGCTACACCTTC.

This clonotype was seen more than once but under ten times. The chain has TRBV6-2 or TRBV6-3 and TRBJ2-5; D is uncertain. V was cut by 2 bases and J by 5 bases, with 6 bases left in between. Germline lookup yields CDR1 MNHEY and CDR2 SVGEGT. The CDR3 has 12 amino acids. CDR3 in amino acids: CASSYVPETQYF. CDR3 nucleotide sequence: TGTGCCAGCAGTTACGTACCGGAGACCCAGTACTTC.

This clonotype is medium-sized (0.01 to 0.1%) within its sample. Compared with germline, one end of the junction differs, possibly owing to a read error. The rearrangement joins TRBV15 to TRBJ1-1; TRBD1 matches 8 bases. The CDR3 sequence is 14 residues long. Germline CDR1 LNHNV, CDR2 YYDKDF (reference sequence). The CDR3 sequence: CATSRDLGGQEGLF. Here the CDR3 DNA reads TGTGCCACCAGCAGAGATCTTGGGGGACAGGAGGGGCTATTT. The variable domain in full, with the rest retrieved from reference TRBV15 and TRBJ1-1, is DAMVIQNPRYQVTQFGKPVTLSCSQTLNHNVMYWYQQKSSQAPKLLFHYYDKDFNNEADTPDNFQSRRPNTSFCFLDIRSPGLGDTAMYLCATSRDLGGQEGLFGQGTRLTVV.

This rearrangement joins TRBV7-9 to TRBJ1-6; 11 bases are shared with TRBD1. Per germline, CDR1 SEHNR and CDR2 FQNEAQ (reference sequence). V lost 5 bases, J lost 10 bases, and 4 bases stayed unmatched. The CDR3 covers 14 residues. CDR3 sequence reads: CASSKDRGLSPLHF. In DNA form, the CDR3 reads TGTGCCAGCAGCAAGGACAGGGGGCTATCACCCCTCCACTTT.

In regard to this clonotype: This may stem from a read error, because a much larger clone lies one nucleotide away. This rearrangement joins TRBV15 to TRBJ2-5; D possibly corresponds to TRBD2 (7 bases). CDR1 LNHNV and CDR2 YYDKDF come from the germline V gene (reference sequence). This CDR3 spans 14 amino acids. Written as DNA, the CDR3 is TGTACCACCAGCAGAGGGGGGGGGTTAGAGACCCAGTACTTC. Its protein is CTTSRGGGLETQYF.

Relative to its sample, this clonotype is large. CDR3 sequence (DNA): TGCAGTGCTAGTTCCCCTAGCTATGGCTACACCTTC. Translation gives CSASSPSYGYTF. This rearrangement joins TRBV20-1 to TRBJ1-2; D remains ambiguous. CDR1 is DFQATT, CDR2 SNEGSKA, per germline (reference sequence). The V end was cut by 3 bases, the J end by 4 bases, with 9 bases between. This CDR3 region has 12 residues.

The chain employs TRBV6-1 and TRBJ1-2; D is perhaps TRBD1 (5 bases). V lost 0 bases to trimming and J lost 4 bases, with 15 bases between them. Germline CDR1 MNHNS, CDR2 SASEGT. The CDR3 is made up of 16 amino acids. CDR3 loop: CASSEALQGSFYGYTF. The CDR3 DNA follows: TGTGCCAGCAGTGAAGCGCTTCAGGGCAGCTTCTATGGCTACACCTTC.

A few counts support this clonotype. This sequence joins TRBV7-9 and TRBJ2-7; D not resolved. The germline V gene encodes CDR1 SEHNR and CDR2 FQNEAQ (reference sequence). V lost 7 bases and J lost 7, with 20 bases in between. The CDR3 loop spans 14 amino acids. This CDR3 reads CASTLQASKGEQYF. CDR3 sequence (DNA): TGTGCCAGCACCCTGCAAGCCAGTAAGGGTGAGCAGTACTTC.

This chain connects TRBV7-9 to TRBJ1-2, with TRBD1 as a possible D gene (5 bases). The CDR3 consists of 13 residues. V gave up 2 bases and J gave up 8 bases, with 12 bases separating them. From germline, CDR1 is SEHNR and CDR2 FQNEAQ (reference sequence). CDR3 protein: CASSLPGLGGYTF. The CDR3 DNA reads TGTGCCAGCAGCTTACCAGGGCTCGGCGGCTACACCTTC.

A single count supports this clonotype. With a much larger clone just one base away, this may be a read error. The chain couples TRBV20-1 to TRBJ1-5, with D hard to call. This CDR3 contains 12 residues. CDR1 and CDR2 from the germline V gene are DFQATT and SNEGSKA (reference sequence). V shed 4 bases and J shed 3 bases, with 7 bases lying between them. The CDR3 DNA is TGCAGTGCTACAGTGAACAATCAGCCCCAGCATTTT. It specifies CSATVNNQPQHF.

In this sample, this clonotype turned up a few times. J is TRBJ2-5 and V is TRBV15, with 12 positions matching TRBD1. V lost 0 bases to trimming and J lost 5 bases; unmatched junction nucleotides: 10. The germline V gene has CDR1 LNHNV and CDR2 YYDKDF (reference sequence). The length of the CDR3 is 18 residues. The DNA for the CDR3 is TGTGCCACCAGCAGAGATATGGCCGGGACAGGGGGCGGGGAGACCCAGTACTTC. It is translated as CATSRDMAGTGGGETQYF.

This clonotype is labeled medium-sized. The CDR3 here is CSALTSGGALETQYF. CDR3 nucleotide sequence: TGCAGTGCTCTGACTAGCGGGGGGGCGCTAGAGACCCAGTACTTC. V is TRBV20-1 and J is TRBJ2-5; 14 nucleotides agree with TRBD2. V was clipped by 5 bases and J by 4 bases; unmatched bases: 6. CDR1 DFQATT and CDR2 SNEGSKA come from the germline V gene (reference sequence). The length of the CDR3 is 15 residues.

This sequence joins TRBV7-2 and TRBJ1-2; tentatively, D is TRBD1 (6 bases). The V and J ends lost 5 bases and 5 bases respectively, with 21 bases between them. This CDR3 region has 16 residues. Germline V gives CDR1 SGHTA, CDR2 FQGNSA. The CDR3 region has the DNA TGTGCCAGCAGCCCCCAACCCGAATTAGGGGGGTATGGCTACACCTTC. As protein: CASSPQPELGGYGYTF.

This clonotype is medium-sized. The chain carries TRBV20-1 and TRBJ1-2; D not certain. The V end was cut by 3 bases, the J end by 0 bases, with 8 bases between. Germline V lookup: CDR1 DFQATT, CDR2 SNEGSKA (reference sequence). The CDR3 contains 13 residues. In DNA, the CDR3 is TGCAGTGCTAGCACAAGTGCTAACTATGGCTACACCTTC. Protein: CSASTSANYGYTF.

The chain recombines TRBV20-1 with TRBJ1-1, with 8 bases lining up with TRBD1. Germline V gene data show CDR1 as DFQATT and CDR2 as SNEGSKA (reference sequence). The CDR3 runs 13 residues. V lost 3 bases, J lost 4 bases, and 4 bases stayed unmatched. The CDR3 sequence: CSARDRVITEAFF. The CDR3 DNA reads as TGCAGTGCTAGGGACAGGGTAATCACTGAAGCTTTCTTT.

This clonotype was seen more than once but under ten times. The rearrangement uses TRBV20-1 and TRBJ2-1; TRBD2 is a possible D gene (6 bases). Trimming took off 7 bases at V and 7 bases at J, with 8 bases between the two ends. The CDR3 sequence is 10 residues long. Germline CDR1 is DFQATT and CDR2 is SNEGSKA (reference sequence). CDR3 nucleotides: TGCAGTGTACGGGGGAATGAGCAGTTCTTC. Encoded protein: CSVRGNEQFF.

This clonotype was observed a few times. The CDR3 DNA reads TGTGCCAGCAGCTTAGGCGAGGCGCAGTATTTT. It translates to CASSLGEAQYF. This chain joins TRBV7-8 and TRBJ2-3; unclear D gene. Deletions cut 1 base from V and 10 bases from J, with 6 bases between. The CDR3 is 11 residues long. Germline lookup yields CDR1 SGHVS and CDR2 FQNEAQ.

V gene TRBV10-3 combines with J gene TRBJ1-6; D might be TRBD1 (6 bases). Trimming left V 6 bases short and J 10 bases short, with 13 bases between. This CDR3 contains 13 residues. Germline CDR1 and CDR2: ENHRY and SYGVKD. CDR3 residues: CAIRGRQESPLHF. DNA of the CDR3: TGTGCCATCAGGGGGAGACAGGAGTCACCCCTCCACTTT.

The V call is TRBV15, the J call TRBJ1-1; D uncertain. V gave up 4 bases and J gave up 4 bases, with 13 bases separating them. The CDR3 covers 14 residues. Germline CDR1 is LNHNV and CDR2 is YYDKDF (reference sequence). The CDR3 bases are TGTGCCACCAGCATGAAGGGAGGAGGCACTGAAGCTTTCTTT. It specifies CATSMKGGGTEAFF.

Only a few counts were recorded for this clonotype. The chain combines TRBV20-1 with TRBJ2-5; D gene unclear. The V end was cut by 4 bases, the J end by 1 base, with 10 bases between. The germline CDR1 and CDR2 sequences are DFQATT and SNEGSKA (reference sequence). This CDR3 contains 13 residues. CDR3 sequence reads: CSATIPGQETQYF. The CDR3 coding sequence is TGCAGTGCTACCATACCTGGCCAAGAGACCCAGTACTTC.

This clonotype appeared a few times. The genes are TRBV20-1 and TRBJ1-1; no firm D call. Germline V gene sequence: CDR1 DFQATT, CDR2 SNEGSKA (reference sequence). The CDR3 loop spans 11 amino acids. V was shortened by 5 bases and J by 3 bases, with 7 bases between the two germline ends. CDR3 sequence: CSAYEDTEAFF. CDR3 coding DNA: TGCAGTGCTTACGAGGACACTGAAGCTTTCTTT.

Only a few counts were recorded for this clonotype. The chain links TRBV20-1 to TRBJ2-1; TRBD1 agrees at 11 bases. After removal of 6 bases from V and 9 bases from J, the junction contained 7 bases not matched to a gene. The CDR3 spans 13 residues. Germline assignment: CDR1 DFQATT and CDR2 SNEGSKA (reference sequence). The CDR3 coding sequence is TGCAGTGCCCAGGGACAGGGGGTGGGTGAGCAGTTCTTC. Translation: CSAQGQGVGEQFF.